The T cell receptor beta chain under discussion was sequenced for a study of T cell responses to AZD1222 COVID-19 vaccine (dated by TCRdb to the early 2020s). Regarding the study in general: TCR sequencing covered 230 to 250 trial participants: around 210 given two doses of AZD1222 and around 26 given two doses of MenACWY control vaccine. Trial participants were enrolled by age into 18-55, 56-69 and 70-plus year subgroups, with about 150, 28 and 57 TCR-sequenced participants respectively. General findings and caveats noted by the study authors: In the small 56-69-year group, the increase in depth fell short of significance, most likely because of low power. Spike-specific TCR breadth and depth rose significantly after two AZD1222 doses compared with day 0 and with MenACWY recipients. Participants were mostly white British, with more females than males. The authors suggested clonal diversity may have been underestimated. Reportedly, close to half of the unique spike-specific TCRs recognized epitopes lying outside the regions that are mutated in the B.1.351 and B.1.1.7 variants. Because no day 14 peak-response samples were available, the repertoires could be characterized only after the peak T cell response. Conclusions about previously exposed vaccinees were limited because only 5 or 6 AZD1222 recipients were SARS-CoV-2 seropositive at baseline. Vaccine-associated CD4 TCRs spanned the whole spike protein, with dominant responses in regions 160-218 and 743-854.

The time point label for this specimen denotes: baseline before first vaccination. In light of the paper, this sample's treatment or condition label describes: meningococcal conjugate vaccine given as trial control. Vaccinee samples were obtained from the UK trials COV001 and COV002, which included a single-blind randomized controlled phase 2/3 trial of AZD1222 (ChAdOx1 nCoV-19) in healthy adults. Trial participant PBMC samples were collected at day 0 and day 28 after the second dose for TCRbeta chain sequencing. The CDR3 regions of human TCRbeta chains were analyzed by immunosequencing. The study's own analysis went as follows. Repertoire TCRs were matched against a reference library of SARS-CoV-2-specific TCRs generated with the MIRA antigen-specificity platform. Breadth was defined as the fraction of unique TCRs that were SARS-CoV-2-associated. Depth was defined as the fraction of total T cells that were SARS-CoV-2-associated. Using the MIRA data, each spike-specific TCR was mapped to the spike region that the TCR reacts to and placed in a CD4 or CD8 class. Log10-transformed breadth and depth values were compared by one-way ANOVA with Sidak's multiple comparisons tests. The table comes from immuneACCESS by way of TCRdb, which keeps in-frame sequences with V and J called. Part of the clones is missing from these tables; in studies checked, under half for an unresolved V gene and the rest for unknown reasons. V, J and clone size reflect that table, while D and trimming were determined from the DNA. This sample is represented by about 89,000 clones; about 90% of them were singletons. Around 5.2% of the sample goes to the ten largest clones.

As concerns this clone: Its antigen remains undetermined. There are no base qualities to consult, and no much larger clone falls within one base.

CDR1 and CDR2 are drawn from the germline V gene (reference sequence): SEHNR, FQNEAQ. Trimming takes 5 bases from V and 0 bases from J, and the germline ends sit 11 bases apart. There are 15 amino acids in the CDR3, from cysteine to phenylalanine inclusive. The retained sequence is limited to the CDR3, 45 bases, with the frame set at the first base. This specimen was peripheral blood, taken on day 0 of MenACWY control vaccination. The V and J segments used are TRBV7-9 and TRBJ2-1, and possibly TRBD2, on 5 matching bases. This TCR was sampled from an adult in good health. The DNA sequence is TGTGCCAGCAGCCCCCCGGGGAGCTCCTACAATGAGCAGTTCTTC. It codes for CASSPPGSSYNEQFF.